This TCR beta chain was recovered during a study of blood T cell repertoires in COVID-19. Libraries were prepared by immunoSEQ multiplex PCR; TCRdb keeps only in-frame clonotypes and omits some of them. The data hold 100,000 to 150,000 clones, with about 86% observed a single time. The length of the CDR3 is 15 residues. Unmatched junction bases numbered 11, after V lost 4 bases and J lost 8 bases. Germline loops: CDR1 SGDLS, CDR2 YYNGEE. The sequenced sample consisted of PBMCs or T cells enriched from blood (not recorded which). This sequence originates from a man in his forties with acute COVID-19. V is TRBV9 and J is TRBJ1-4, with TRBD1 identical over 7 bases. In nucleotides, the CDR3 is TGTGCCAGCAGCCCAAGACAGGGAACCGGCGAAAAACTGTTTTTT. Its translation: CASSPRQGTGEKLFF.